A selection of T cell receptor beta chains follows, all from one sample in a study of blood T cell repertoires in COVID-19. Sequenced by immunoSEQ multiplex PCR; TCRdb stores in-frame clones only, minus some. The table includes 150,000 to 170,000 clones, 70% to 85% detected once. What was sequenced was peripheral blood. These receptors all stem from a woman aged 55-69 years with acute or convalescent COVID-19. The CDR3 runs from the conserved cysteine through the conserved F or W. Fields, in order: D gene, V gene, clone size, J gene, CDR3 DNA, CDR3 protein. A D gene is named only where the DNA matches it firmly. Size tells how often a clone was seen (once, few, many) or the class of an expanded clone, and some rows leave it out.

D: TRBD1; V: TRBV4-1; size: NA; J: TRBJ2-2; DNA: TGCGCCAGCAGCCAAGACAGGGGGATGGTAGCCGGGGAGCTGTTTTTT; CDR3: CASSQDRGMVAGELFF
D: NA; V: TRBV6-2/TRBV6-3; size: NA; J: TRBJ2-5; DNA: TGTGCCAGCAGTTTCTCCCTAGGGGGGACCCAGTACTTC; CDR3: CASSFSLGGTQYF
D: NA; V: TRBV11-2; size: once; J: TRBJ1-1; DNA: TGTGCCAGCAACTACAACACTGAAGCTTTCTTT; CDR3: CASNYNTEAFF
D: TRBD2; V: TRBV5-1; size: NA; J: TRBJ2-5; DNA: TGCGCCAGCAGCTTGGCCGGCGGGGGAATCCAAGAGACCCAGTACTTC; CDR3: CASSLAGGGIQETQYF
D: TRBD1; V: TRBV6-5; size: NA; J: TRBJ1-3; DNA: TGTGCCACCCCGGACAGGGGGGCCGGAAACACCATATATTTT; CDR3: CATPDRGAGNTIYF
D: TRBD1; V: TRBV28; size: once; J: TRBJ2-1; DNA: TGTGCCAGCAGTGGACCAGGGGGCGCCTACAATGAGCAGTTCTTC; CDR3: CASSGPGGAYNEQFF
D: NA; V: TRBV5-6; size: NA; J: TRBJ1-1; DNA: TGTGCCAGCAGCTTGGTGGACAGTTTGAACACTGAAGCTTTCTTT; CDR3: CASSLVDSLNTEAFF
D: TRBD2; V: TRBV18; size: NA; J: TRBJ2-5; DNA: TGTGCCAGCTCACCGTTCACGGGGGGGGAGACCCAGTACTTC; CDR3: CASSPFTGGETQYF
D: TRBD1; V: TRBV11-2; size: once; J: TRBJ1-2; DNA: TGTGCCAGCAGCTCCGACAGGGGCTATGGCTACACCTTC; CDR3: CASSSDRGYGYTF
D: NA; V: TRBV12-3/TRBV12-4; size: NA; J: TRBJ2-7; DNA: TGTGCCAGCAGTTTAATGGGACTCTACGAGCAGTACTTC; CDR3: CASSLMGLYEQYF
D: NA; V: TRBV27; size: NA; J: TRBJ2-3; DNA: TGTGCCAGCCGAGGGGGAGGGGTAGCCCCCTACGGTACGCAGTATTTT; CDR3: CASRGGGVAPYGTQYF
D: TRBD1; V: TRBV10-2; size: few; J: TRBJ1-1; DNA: TGCGCCAGCAGTGAAGGACAGGGGGCGATCACTGAAGCTTTCTTT; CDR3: CASSEGQGAITEAFF
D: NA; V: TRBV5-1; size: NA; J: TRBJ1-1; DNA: TGCGCCAGCAGCTTCCTGAGGGGGGGGCTGAACACTGAAGCTTTCTTT; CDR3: CASSFLRGGLNTEAFF
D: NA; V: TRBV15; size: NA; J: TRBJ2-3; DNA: TGTGCCACCAGCAGAGGAACAACAGGGCCCCCTCAGTATTTT; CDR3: CATSRGTTGPPQYF
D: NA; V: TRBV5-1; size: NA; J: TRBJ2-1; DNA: TGCGCCAGCAGCTTGGATGGCAGGGTCGAGCAGTTCTTC; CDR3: CASSLDGRVEQFF
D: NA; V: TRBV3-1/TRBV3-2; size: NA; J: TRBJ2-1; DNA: TGTGCCAGCAGCCAAGGTCCCCAGGGAGGCAATGAGCAGTTCTTC; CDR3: CASSQGPQGGNEQFF
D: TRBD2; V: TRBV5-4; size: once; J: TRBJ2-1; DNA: TGTGCCAGCAGCTTGGTAGTACTAGCGGGGGGCTCCTACAATGAGCAGTTCTTC; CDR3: CASSLVVLAGGSYNEQFF
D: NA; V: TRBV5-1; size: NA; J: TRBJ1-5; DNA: TGCGCCAGCAGCTTGGGAGGGTCCGAGGATCAGCCCCAGCATTTT; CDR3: CASSLGGSEDQPQHF
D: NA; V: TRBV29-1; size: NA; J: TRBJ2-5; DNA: TGCAGCGCCTGGGACACGACCCAGTACTTC; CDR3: CSAWDTTQYF
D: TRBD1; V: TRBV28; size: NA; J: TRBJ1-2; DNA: TGTGCCAGCAGTTCACCCTGGACAGGGTACTATGGCTACACCTTC; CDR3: CASSSPWTGYYGYTF
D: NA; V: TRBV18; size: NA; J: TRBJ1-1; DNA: TGTGCCAGCTCCCCCTTAGGAGTGAACACTGAAGCTTTCTTT; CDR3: CASSPLGVNTEAFF
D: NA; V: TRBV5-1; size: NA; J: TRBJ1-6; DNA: TGCGCCAGCAGCTTGGAAGCGGAGATTAATTCACCCCTCCACTTT; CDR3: CASSLEAEINSPLHF
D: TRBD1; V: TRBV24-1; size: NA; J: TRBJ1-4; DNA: TGTGCCACCAGTAGGACAGGAACTAATGAAAAACTGTTTTTT; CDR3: CATSRTGTNEKLFF
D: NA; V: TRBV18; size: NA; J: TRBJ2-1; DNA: TGTGCCAGCTCACTTCAGGGGGGCCACAGTGAGCAGTTCTTC; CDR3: CASSLQGGHSEQFF
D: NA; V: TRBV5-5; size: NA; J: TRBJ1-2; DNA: TGTGCCAGCAGCTTAAGCTTGGGACAAGCTAACTATGGCTACACCTTC; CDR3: CASSLSLGQANYGYTF
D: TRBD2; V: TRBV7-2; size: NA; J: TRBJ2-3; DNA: TGTGCCAGCAGCCCCAAGGTAGCGGGGGGGCGTGATACGCAGTATTTT; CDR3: CASSPKVAGGRDTQYF
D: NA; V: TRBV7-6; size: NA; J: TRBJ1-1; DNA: TGTGCCAGCAGCGTACAGGAGAGTTACACTGAAGCTTTCTTT; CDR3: CASSVQESYTEAFF